These 19 T cell receptor beta chains originate from one sample sequenced in a study of T cells in tuberculosis. The table came from immunoSEQ multiplex PCR; TCRdb's copy has only in-frame clones and leaves some out. The sample contains under 40,000 clones, roughly 94% of which appear only once. Material for sequencing was PBMCs. The source of these receptors is a donor aged 10 to 29 with latent tuberculosis or without tuberculosis infection.

V usage is TRBV7-3 and J usage is TRBJ2-3; D uncertain. Per the germline V gene, CDR1 is SGHTA and CDR2 is FQGTGA. V was trimmed by 1 base and J by 5 bases, leaving 7 bases between them. The CDR3 is 13 residues long. DNA of the CDR3: TGTGCCAGCAGCTTAAGACCGGGAGATACGCAGTATTTT. This encodes CASSLRPGDTQYF.

This sequence joins TRBV6-5 and TRBJ2-7; 7 nucleotides agree with TRBD1. V lost 4 bases to trimming and J lost 2 bases; unmatched junction nucleotides: 5. The CDR3 is made up of 14 amino acids. Germline CDR1 is MNHEY and CDR2 is SVGAGI. This CDR3 reads CASSSLTGAYEQYF. CDR3 sequence (DNA): TGTGCCAGCAGTTCCCTAACAGGGGCCTACGAGCAGTACTTC.

The CDR3 reads CASRGGNTEAFF. The CDR3 DNA sequence: TGTGCCAGCAGGGGGGGGAACACTGAAGCTTTCTTT. The V gene is TRBV6-5, the J gene TRBJ1-1; a weak D match, TRBD1 (5 bases). Trimming took 6 bases from V and 1 from J, leaving 6 bases between them. The CDR3 has 12 residues. Germline V gene sequence: CDR1 MNHEY, CDR2 SVGAGI.

The chain uses TRBV5-1 and TRBJ1-2; 9 bases align to TRBD1. CDR1 and CDR2 (germline): SGHRS, YFSETQ. J lost 4 bases, V lost 2 bases, and 9 bases had no gene match. This CDR3 comprises 16 residues. CDR3 nucleotides: TGCGCCAGCAGCTTTAAACAGGGGGCTGGCTCCTATGGCTACACCTTC. This sequence encodes CASSFKQGAGSYGYTF.

CDR3 region: CASSLEGAGLEAFF. The CDR3 DNA is TGTGCCAGCAGTTTGGAGGGGGCGGGGCTCGAAGCTTTCTTT. This sequence joins TRBV27 and TRBJ1-1; 7 bases align to TRBD1. The length of the CDR3 is 14 residues. Germline V gene lookup returns CDR1 MNHEY and CDR2 SMNVEV (reference sequence). The V segment lost 3 bases and the J segment 8 bases; nucleotides outside the gene matches: 9.

The chain employs TRBV5-6 and TRBJ1-1, with TRBD1 identical over 7 bases. The CDR3 spans 15 residues. The germline V gene encodes CDR1 SGHDT and CDR2 YYEEEE. Germline trimming cut 4 bases from V and 1 base from J; bases unmatched to any gene: 7. The CDR3 region has the DNA TGTGCCAGCAGCCAACAGGGGCCGAGGAACACTGAAGCTTTCTTT. Translation: CASSQQGPRNTEAFF.

The J gene is TRBJ2-2, the V gene TRBV9; a possible D gene is TRBD2 (5 bases). This CDR3 contains 15 residues. The germline V gene encodes CDR1 SGDLS and CDR2 YYNGEE. Deletions cut 2 bases from V and 4 bases from J, with 12 bases between. CDR3 residues: CASSVPGSGTGELFF. CDR3 sequence (DNA): TGTGCCAGCAGCGTTCCGGGGAGTGGCACCGGGGAGCTGTTTTTT.

The chain employs TRBV7-2 and TRBJ2-3; 7 bases line up with TRBD1. Trimming at V came to 3 bases and at J to 0 bases, leaving 3 bases not matched to a gene. This CDR3 is 15 amino acids long. CDR1 and CDR2 from the germline V gene are SGHTA and FQGNSA. This CDR3 reads CASSFRGQSTDTQYF. The CDR3 DNA sequence: TGTGCCAGCAGCTTTAGGGGACAGAGCACAGATACGCAGTATTTT. The full variable domain, with the rest looked up from reference TRBV7-2 and TRBJ2-3, is GAGVSQSPSNKVTEKGKDVELRCDPISGHTALYWYRQSLGQGLEFLIYFQGNSAPDKSGLPSDRFSAERTGGSVSTLTIQRTQQEDSAVYLCASSFRGQSTDTQYFGPGTRLTVL.

The chain links TRBV7-9 to TRBJ2-7, with TRBD2 identical over 10 bases. V lost 4 bases to trimming and J lost 5 bases; unmatched junction nucleotides: 8. In germline, CDR1 is SEHNR, CDR2 FQNEAQ (reference sequence). The CDR3 runs 15 residues. The CDR3 loop is CASSSGGLASHEQYF. Here the CDR3 DNA reads TGTGCCAGCAGCTCAGGGGGACTAGCGTCCCACGAGCAGTACTTC.

This chain joins TRBV7-9 and TRBJ2-1, with 10 bases lining up with TRBD1. J gave up 3 bases and V 5 bases, and 13 bases lay outside the gene matches. Germline loops: CDR1 SEHNR, CDR2 FQNEAQ (reference sequence). This CDR3 comprises 18 residues. CDR3 coding DNA: TGTGCCAGCAGCCTAGGACAGGGGGGATTACCCGGCTACAATGAGCAGTTCTTC. Translation: CASSLGQGGLPGYNEQFF.

The V and J genes are TRBV5-1 and TRBJ2-1; TRBD2 matches 9 bases. J was trimmed by 2 bases and V by 2 bases; bases with no gene match: 5. The CDR3 runs to 16 residues. Per the germline V gene, CDR1 is SGHRS and CDR2 is YFSETQ. The CDR3 nucleotides are TGCGCCAGCAGCTTCCAAGCGGGAGGCCCCTACAATGAGCAGTTCTTC. Translated, it gives CASSFQAGGPYNEQFF.

The rearrangement joins TRBV2 to TRBJ2-2, with unresolved D. CDR3 size: 15 residues. V gave up 7 bases and J gave up 5 bases, with 17 bases separating them. Germline-derived CDR1 and CDR2 are SNHLY and FYNNEI. The CDR3 DNA follows: TGTGCCAGCATTCTTGACACCGAATTGACCGGGGAGCTGTTTTTT. Amino acid sequence: CASILDTELTGELFF.

The rearrangement joins TRBV15 to TRBJ1-2, with 7 nucleotides matching TRBD1. Germline-derived CDR1 and CDR2 are LNHNV and YYDKDF (reference sequence). V lost 1 base and J lost 6; bases outside the gene matches: 2. The length of the CDR3 is 13 residues. CDR3 nucleotides: TGTGCCACCAGCAGAGTGGGACAGCATGGCTACACCTTC. Protein product: CATSRVGQHGYTF.

This sequence joins TRBV7-9 and TRBJ1-5; D ambiguous. Deletions cut 3 bases from V and 9 bases from J, with 12 bases between. Germline assignment: CDR1 SEHNR and CDR2 FQNEAQ (reference sequence). This CDR3 is built from 13 residues. The CDR3 protein is CASSFEAMGPQHF. DNA for the CDR3: TGTGCCAGCAGCTTCGAGGCGATGGGGCCCCAGCATTTT.

This clone was recorded a few times. This chain connects TRBV4-2 to TRBJ2-1; 9 bases fit TRBD2. Germline CDR1 and CDR2: LGHNA and YNFKEQ. This CDR3 has 16 residues. J gave up 0 bases and V 0 bases, and 0 bases lay outside the gene matches. For the CDR3, the DNA is TGTGCCAGCAGCCAAGAGACTAGCGGCTCCTACAATGAGCAGTTCTTC. It is translated as CASSQETSGSYNEQFF.

V gene TRBV2 combines with J gene TRBJ1-4; 8 bases map to TRBD1. CDR3 length: 15 residues. The germline CDR1 and CDR2 sequences are SNHLY and FYNNEI. Trimming at V came to 6 bases and at J to 6 bases, leaving 9 bases not matched to a gene. This CDR3 is CASSLWTGTYEKLFF. The CDR3, as DNA: TGTGCCAGCAGCCTTTGGACAGGGACATATGAAAAACTGTTTTTT.

This rearrangement joins TRBV5-1 to TRBJ2-5; D not certain. V lost 0 bases to trimming and J lost 3 bases, with 15 bases between them. The V gene's germline CDR1 is SGHRS and CDR2 YFSETQ. The CDR3 is 16 residues long. The CDR3 sequence: CASSLGYHRQEETQYF. CDR3 in DNA: TGCGCCAGCAGCTTGGGGTACCACCGGCAGGAAGAGACCCAGTACTTC.

This clone has just one count. The rearrangement joins TRBV4-3 to TRBJ2-1, with 13 nucleotides matching TRBD2. Germline loops: CDR1 LGHNA, CDR2 YSLEER. The CDR3 runs to 13 residues. Unmatched junction bases numbered 5, after V lost 4 bases and J lost 14 bases. CDR3 sequence reads: CASSPGLAGTEFF. The DNA of the CDR3 is TGCGCCAGCAGCCCGGGACTAGCGGGGACCGAGTTCTTC.

V gene TRBV6-5 combines with J gene TRBJ1-5; possible D gene TRBD1, 5 bases. V lost 7 bases to trimming and J lost 8 bases, with 9 bases between them. Germline V lookup: CDR1 MNHEY, CDR2 SVGAGI. This CDR3 is 11 amino acids long. CDR3 residues: CASTPREPQHF. The CDR3 region has the DNA TGTGCCAGCACCCCCAGGGAGCCCCAGCATTTT.